This T cell receptor beta chain came from a study of OX40 agonist ivuxolimab in advanced cancers. Overall study context: The group had a mean age of about 60 years, ranged from roughly 20 to 80, and was 82.7% male.

The protocol was immunoSEQ multiplex PCR, while the TCRdb copy is restricted to in-frame clones and leaves out a portion. This table holds approximately 94,000 clones, roughly 84% found once. The TCR originated in an adult with an advanced solid tumor such as melanoma, head and neck, liver or kidney cancer. Sample: CD4+ or CD8+ T cells sorted from blood, taken in a trial of the OX40 agonist ivuxolimab.

CDR3 sequence: CASSPRTGGYYEQYF. The DNA of the CDR3 is TGTGCCAGCAGCCCCCGGACAGGGGGCTACTACGAGCAGTACTTC. This chain joins TRBV14 and TRBJ2-7; 11 nucleotides align to TRBD1. V dropped 4 bases and J dropped 3; count of bases not matched to a gene: 5. Germline CDR1 and CDR2: SGHDN and FVKESK. The CDR3 has 15 residues.